The rows below give T cell receptor beta chains drawn from one sample of a study of T cell responses to AZD1222 COVID-19 vaccine. Data came from immunoSEQ multiplex PCR; TCRdb stores just in-frame clones and leaves some out. The sample holds some 120,000 clones, about 90% seen once. The material was peripheral blood, obtained on day 0 of MenACWY control vaccination. The receptors originated from an adult in good health. Each CDR3 is given with its conserved first and last residue.

>TRBJ2-1|TRBV27
CASSFSGLRQFF
>TRBJ2-1|TRBV5-1
CASSLGTGAYNEQFF
>TRBJ2-7|TRBV9
CASSVDGTDSYEQYF
>TRBJ1-5|TRBV18
CASSPRGKNSNQPQHF
>TRBJ2-1|TRBV28
CASSLYGGQNNEQFF
>TRBJ2-3|TRBV15
CATIKGGADTQYF
>TRBJ1-4|TRBV28
CASSQSPGQGFPKLFF
>TRBJ2-5|TRBV14
CASSQWGRGLQETQYF
>TRBJ2-2|TRBV3-1/TRBV3-2
CASSQGTSGTSGELFF
>TRBJ2-2|TRBV2
CASSALLQGLAGGETGELFF
>TRBJ2-1|TRBV5-6
CASSLYAFKQFF
>TRBJ2-2|TRBV24-1
CATSEHTTGELFF
>TRBJ2-3|TRBV12-5
CASGSYTRFGFGTDTQYF
>TRBJ2-7|TRBV11-3
CASSLTADRGAYEQYF